This TCR beta chain is drawn from a study of a mutant IDH1 vaccine in newly diagnosed glioma (dated by TCRdb to the early 2020s). In the study overall: Across visits V03 through V10, patients got a total of eight vaccinations, given in weeks 1, 3, 5, 7, 11, 15, 19 and 23. Vaccination was initiated 4-6 weeks after radiotherapy alone, or concurrently with temozolomide cycles in the chemotherapy-containing groups. Before enrollment, patients had received standard therapy of radiotherapy alone, temozolomide alone, or radiochemotherapy with temozolomide; most received the combination. Peripheral blood was drawn at six visits: V03 (baseline), V05, V07, V10, V12 and V13. For exploratory analyses, about 25 treated patients had longitudinal TCRB deep sequencing done wherever samples were available. Of the roughly 34 treated patients, roughly 60% were male and about 38% were female, and the mean age was approximately 39 years.

The sample's time point, from its label and the paper: week 23, last vaccination. Each vaccine dose, consisting of 300 ug of a 20-mer mutant IDH1 peptide in Montanide, was administered subcutaneously with topical imiquimod. The donors had newly diagnosed IDH1-mutant astrocytomas of WHO grade 3 or 4 that showed loss of nuclear ATRX. The samples were drawn from NOA16, a multicentre, single-arm, open-label phase I trial in Germany that tested a mutant IDH1 peptide vaccine in humans for the first time. Genomic DNA for TCRB sequencing was extracted from EDTA blood using the DNeasy Blood and Tissue Kit. Study-level results and caveats: The authors stated that sample limitations prevented analyses of patient blood samples from being reproduced. Selection of PBMC samples for TCRB deep sequencing was based on availability. Immune responses induced by the vaccine were seen in around 93% of patients across multiple MHC alleles. Changes in the top peripheral T cell clonotypes picked up by TCRB sequencing did not appear to be linked to pseudoprogression.

V loses 0 bases, J loses 1 base, and the germline ends lie 7 bases apart. From the cysteine through the phenylalanine, the CDR3 covers 14 amino acids. The only DNA kept is the CDR3, 42 bases in frame from the first base. CDR1 and CDR2 (SGDLS, YYNGEE) derive from the germline V gene. The protocol used for the library was the immunoSEQ multiplex PCR assay. Following the manufacturer's protocol, the hsTCRB Kit was used to amplify rearranged TCR beta chain sequences. An Illumina MiSeq was used to sequence the TCRB libraries. The study's processing was this. The kit vendor's proprietary platform handled demultiplexing, trimming and gene mapping. This is the immuneACCESS table as TCRdb keeps it, with only in-frame sequences that have V and J called. A part of the clones is gone; compared with another copy, unresolved V genes explain less than half, and the rest is unexplained. V and J calls and clone size are those listed in that table; D and trimming were worked out from the DNA. In this sample the table shows roughly 74,000 clones, roughly 85% of which occur a single time. 2% to 2.5% of the sample rests with the top ten.

Concerning this clone: Its antigen has not been determined. Nothing much larger sits one base from this clone, and base qualities are not available.

This specimen was PBMCs, taken from a glioma patient whose treatment included an IDH1 peptide vaccine. The chain was built from TRBV9 and TRBJ1-1; the D gene is unclear. The sequence was collected from a man in his thirties or forties with glioma. Some clones in this sample may be carry-over from other donors' samples. The CDR3 amino acid sequence is: CASSVDPQNTEAFF. At the DNA level, the sequence is TGTGCCAGCAGCGTAGATCCTCAGAACACTGAAGCTTTCTTT.